This TCR beta chain is drawn from a study of CD8 T cells in Susac syndrome. RNA in amounts of roughly 0.45 to 1 ug was reverse transcribed with random hexamers. TCRdb processed the immunoSEQ multiplex PCR reads anew with MiXCR; each CDR3 protein has one entry. The profile covers 130,000 to 150,000 distinct CDR3 sequences, with approximately 95% appearing a single time and approximately 0.25% taken by the ten largest. The sequencing input was CD8+ T cells from PBMCs. The source of this sequence is a human donor in good health.

The CDR3 loop reads CASSFSANTEAFF. The DNA of the CDR3 is TGTGCCAGTAGTTTCAGTGCGAACACTGAAGCTTTCTTT. The V gene is TRBV19, the J gene TRBJ1-1; no clear D. The CDR3 sequence is 13 residues long. V lost 5 bases and J lost 1, with 8 bases in between. Germline values: CDR1 LNHDA, CDR2 SQIVND (reference sequence).